Listed here are 11 T cell receptor beta chains from one sample, sequenced in a study of T cells in Graves' hyperthyroidism and ophthalmopathy (dated by TCRdb to the late 2010s). Libraries were prepared through multiplex PCR. TCRdb lists the instrument as Illumina HiSeq 2000. TCR beta CDR3 regions were amplified from RNA transcripts. A first-round RT-PCR of the TCR CDR3 used the HTBI primer set with the Qiagen OneStep RT-PCR kit. TCRdb trimmed the raw reads at Q25, called clones with MiXCR and kept productive beta chains. Identical CDR3 proteins give one entry, which carries the most common genes and DNA. Counted in this sample were under 650,000 distinct CDR3 sequences; 15% to 20% of them appeared once. Of the sample, 3% to 4% is held by the ten largest clones. The sample comprised blood. The receptors derive from a woman in her 30s with Graves' hyperthyroidism.

The chain links TRBV6-1 to TRBJ2-7; TRBD1 agrees at 8 bases. CDR3 length: 15 amino acids. Germline lookup yields CDR1 MNHNS and CDR2 SASEGT. J gave up 2 bases and V 6 bases, and 9 bases lay outside the gene matches. The DNA of the CDR3 is TGTGCCAGCAGCTTCGGGACAGGAGCCCCCTACGAGCAGTACTTC. It translates to CASSFGTGAPYEQYF.

This clonotype was detected only a few times. The chain combines TRBV12-3 or TRBV12-4 with TRBJ1-5, with a possible D match to TRBD1 (6 bases). V was pared by 6 bases and J by 4 bases, with 16 bases between. The CDR3 consists of 15 residues. This CDR3 reads CASSGGTQANQPQHF. For the CDR3, the DNA is TGTGCCAGCAGCGGTGGGACACAGGCTAATCAGCCCCAGCATTTT.

This clonotype was counted a few times. This chain links TRBV20-1 with TRBJ2-7; D is uncertain. Germline V CDR1 and CDR2: DFQATT, SNEGSKA (reference sequence). The CDR3 is made up of 13 amino acids. Trimming removed 4 bases from V and 1 base from J, with 11 bases in between. CDR3 nucleotide sequence: TGCAGTGCTAAAAAACAGTCGTCCTACGAGCAGTACTTC. Encoded protein: CSAKKQSSYEQYF.

This clonotype appeared many times. The CDR3 region is CATSDSSGAGETQYF. In DNA form, the CDR3 reads TGTGCCACCAGTGATTCGTCGGGGGCAGGAGAGACCCAGTACTTC. V and J are TRBV24-1 and TRBJ2-5, with D tentatively TRBD1 or TRBD2 (6 bases each). CDR3 size: 15 residues. Germline CDR1 KGHDR, CDR2 SFDVKD. Trimming left V 2 bases short and J 4 bases short, with 13 bases between.

This clonotype occurred many times. This chain links TRBV7-3 with TRBJ1-1; a possible D gene is TRBD1 (5 bases). Trimming took 2 bases from V and 1 from J, leaving 11 bases between them. Germline lookup yields CDR1 SGHTA and CDR2 FQGTGA. The CDR3 totals 15 residues. CDR3: CASSLWGGSNTEAFF. The DNA of the CDR3 is TGTGCCAGCAGCTTATGGGGGGGGTCGAACACTGAAGCTTTCTTT.

The chain uses TRBV6-2 or TRBV6-3 and TRBJ2-5; D is ambiguous. The germline V and J ends were trimmed by 0 bases and 10 bases, with 6 bases remaining between them. The CDR3 loop spans 11 amino acids. CDR1 and CDR2 from the germline V gene are MNHEY and SVGEGT. CDR3 sequence reads: CASSYSGIQYF. CDR3 sequence (DNA): TGTGCCAGCAGTTACTCGGGGATCCAGTACTTC.

This clonotype turned up a few times. The rearrangement links TRBV5-1 to TRBJ1-1; no reliable D call. This CDR3 spans 13 amino acids. From germline, CDR1 is SGHRS and CDR2 YFSETQ. V lost 4 bases to trimming and J lost 2 bases, with 9 bases between them. Here the CDR3 DNA reads TGCGCCAGCAGCGAACAGATAAACACTGAAGCTTTCTTT. This gives the protein CASSEQINTEAFF.

About this clonotype: Relative to the germline gene, one junction end is altered; a read error may explain this. The chain combines TRBV24-1 with TRBJ2-1; D may be TRBD1 or TRBD2 (5 bases each). CDR1 is KGHDR, CDR2 SFDVKD, per germline. The CDR3 loop spans 15 amino acids. Here the CDR3 DNA reads TGTGTCACCAGTGATCCCTCGGGACCCTACAATGAGCAGTTCTTC. It yields the protein CVTSDPSGPYNEQFF.

Remarks on this clonotype: A much bigger clone sits one base away, suggesting this may be a read error. J is TRBJ2-3 and V is TRBV7-9; TRBD2 matches 8 bases. Germline V gene sequence: CDR1 SEHNR, CDR2 FQNEAQ (reference sequence). The CDR3 loop spans 15 amino acids. The CDR3 is CAGSTRWSGSGTQYF. The CDR3 DNA sequence: TGTGCCGGCAGCACCCGATGGAGCGGGAGTGGTACGCAGTATTTT.

V and J are TRBV20-1 and TRBJ2-7; the D is unclear. The ends were cut back, 1 base at V and 5 bases at J, with 9 bases in the middle. The CDR3 is 12 amino acids. Germline CDR1 is DFQATT and CDR2 is SNEGSKA (reference sequence). CDR3: CSARALGHEQYF. CDR3 DNA sequence: TGCAGTGCTAGAGCCCTCGGACACGAGCAGTACTTC.

The table lists this clonotype with many counts. The genes are TRBV27 and TRBJ2-7; 12 nucleotides line up with TRBD2. The junction had 7 bases not matched to a gene; V was cut back by 7 bases and J by 3 bases. CDR1 and CDR2 (germline): MNHEY, SMNVEV (reference sequence). The CDR3 runs to 15 residues. The CDR3 nucleotides are TGTGCCAGCACCTCACTAGCGGGAGGTCGCTACGAGCAGTACTTC. Its translation is CASTSLAGGRYEQYF.